A selection of T cell receptor beta chains follows, all from one sample in a study of blood T cells in healthy people across ages. TCRdb reprocessed the 5' RACE reads via MiXCR and lists one record per CDR3 protein. The profile shows 700,000 to 850,000 distinct CDR3 sequences, approximately 35% of them singletons. Material: blood. These TCRs come from a man between 18 and 35 years old in good health. The CDR3 runs from the conserved cysteine through the conserved F or W. The D gene is left open where the match is weak. Clone size, where shown, is once, few, many, or a class for clones that have expanded.

v_gene: TRBV2; j_gene: TRBJ1-3; abundance: -; d_gene: -; CDR3aa: CASSPGLSGDTIYF; CDR3nt: TGTGCCAGCAGTCCCGGACTCTCTGGAGACACCATATATTTT
v_gene: TRBV5-5; j_gene: TRBJ2-1; abundance: -; d_gene: -; CDR3aa: CASSLGGAQGNEQFF; CDR3nt: TGTGCCAGCAGCCTGGGAGGAGCCCAAGGGAATGAGCAGTTCTTC
v_gene: TRBV20-1; j_gene: TRBJ2-7; abundance: -; d_gene: TRBD1; CDR3aa: CSAMGGQAYEQYF; CDR3nt: TGCAGTGCTATGGGGGGACAGGCCTACGAGCAGTACTTC
v_gene: TRBV12-3/TRBV12-4; j_gene: TRBJ1-1; abundance: -; d_gene: -; CDR3aa: CASGRVDTEAFF; CDR3nt: TGTGCCAGTGGGAGGGTAGACACTGAAGCTTTCTTT
v_gene: TRBV20-1; j_gene: TRBJ1-2; abundance: -; d_gene: TRBD1; CDR3aa: CSAPQGETNGYTF; CDR3nt: TGCAGTGCTCCACAGGGGGAAACCAATGGCTACACCTTC
v_gene: TRBV28; j_gene: TRBJ2-1; abundance: once; d_gene: TRBD1; CDR3aa: CASSPRGPRDYNEQFF; CDR3nt: TGTGCCAGCAGCCCGAGGGGGCCCAGGGACTACAATGAGCAGTTCTTC
v_gene: TRBV27; j_gene: TRBJ2-2; abundance: -; d_gene: -; CDR3aa: CASSLRGVDTGELFF; CDR3nt: TGTGCCAGCAGTTTAAGGGGAGTGGACACCGGGGAGCTGTTTTTT
v_gene: TRBV20-1; j_gene: TRBJ2-3; abundance: -; d_gene: TRBD2; CDR3aa: CSARASSGGATDTQYF; CDR3nt: TGCAGTGCTAGAGCTAGCAGCGGGGGGGCCACGGATACGCAGTATTTT
v_gene: TRBV7-2; j_gene: TRBJ2-3; abundance: -; d_gene: TRBD2; CDR3aa: CASSLNAGDTDTQYF; CDR3nt: TGTGCCAGCAGCTTAAATGCGGGGGACACAGATACGCAGTATTTT
v_gene: TRBV7-2; j_gene: TRBJ2-7; abundance: -; d_gene: -; CDR3aa: CASSPTRGSYNEQYF; CDR3nt: TGTGCCAGCAGTCCTACTAGGGGTTCCTACAATGAGCAGTACTTC
v_gene: TRBV10-3; j_gene: TRBJ2-2; abundance: few; d_gene: TRBD2; CDR3aa: CAISGTSGLRTGELFF; CDR3nt: TGTGCCATCAGTGGGACTAGCGGTCTCAGGACCGGGGAGCTGTTTTTT
v_gene: TRBV15; j_gene: TRBJ2-5; abundance: -; d_gene: -; CDR3aa: CATSRDGQVGGTQYF; CDR3nt: TGTGCCACCAGCAGAGATGGGCAAGTTGGGGGGACCCAGTACTTC
v_gene: TRBV12-3/TRBV12-4; j_gene: TRBJ2-1; abundance: -; d_gene: -; CDR3aa: CASSLEGIPSYNEQFF; CDR3nt: TGTGCCAGCAGTTTGGAGGGGATCCCCTCCTACAATGAGCAGTTCTTC
v_gene: TRBV6-6; j_gene: TRBJ2-3; abundance: many; d_gene: TRBD2; CDR3aa: CASSASLAGPTDTQYF; CDR3nt: TGTGCCAGCAGCGCCTCTCTAGCGGGGCCTACAGATACGCAGTATTTT
v_gene: TRBV6-1; j_gene: TRBJ2-2; abundance: -; d_gene: TRBD2; CDR3aa: CASRQLAGGTYTGELFF; CDR3nt: TGTGCCAGCAGGCAACTAGCGGGGGGGACTTACACCGGGGAGCTGTTTTTT
v_gene: TRBV20-1; j_gene: TRBJ1-3; abundance: -; d_gene: -; CDR3aa: CSATDVHSGNTIYF; CDR3nt: TGCAGTGCTACGGACGTTCACTCTGGAAACACCATATATTTT
v_gene: TRBV27; j_gene: TRBJ2-1; abundance: -; d_gene: TRBD1; CDR3aa: CASSLDRGRYNEQFF; CDR3nt: TGTGCCAGCAGCTTAGACAGGGGCCGATACAATGAGCAGTTCTTC
v_gene: TRBV7-8; j_gene: TRBJ2-3; abundance: many; d_gene: TRBD2; CDR3aa: CASSLGLAGNTDTQYF; CDR3nt: TGTGCCAGCAGCTTAGGGCTAGCGGGAAACACAGATACGCAGTATTTT
v_gene: TRBV12-3/TRBV12-4; j_gene: TRBJ1-2; abundance: -; d_gene: -; CDR3aa: CASSFSGTTNYGYTF; CDR3nt: TGTGCCAGCAGTTTCTCCGGGACGACTAACTATGGCTACACCTTC
v_gene: TRBV24-1; j_gene: TRBJ2-3; abundance: -; d_gene: TRBD2; CDR3aa: CATSGSSGGLDTQYF; CDR3nt: TGTGCCACCAGTGGGTCTAGCGGGGGGTTAGATACGCAGTATTTT
v_gene: TRBV6-2/TRBV6-3; j_gene: TRBJ1-1; abundance: few; d_gene: -; CDR3aa: CASRPADERYTEAFF; CDR3nt: TGTGCCAGCCGCCCGGCCGACGAGAGGTACACTGAAGCTTTCTTT
v_gene: TRBV2; j_gene: TRBJ2-7; abundance: -; d_gene: -; CDR3aa: CASRHSGEQYF; CDR3nt: TGTGCCAGCAGACACTCGGGAGAGCAGTACTTC
v_gene: TRBV4-3; j_gene: TRBJ2-1; abundance: -; d_gene: TRBD1; CDR3aa: CASSQGQGRPYNEQFF; CDR3nt: TGCGCCAGCAGCCAAGGACAGGGTCGGCCCTACAATGAGCAGTTCTTC
v_gene: TRBV7-2; j_gene: TRBJ2-5; abundance: -; d_gene: -; CDR3aa: CASSAYRETQYF; CDR3nt: TGTGCCAGCAGCGCCTACAGGGAGACCCAGTACTTC
v_gene: TRBV9; j_gene: TRBJ2-3; abundance: few; d_gene: TRBD2; CDR3aa: CASSVNLLGTSFSDTQYF; CDR3nt: TGTGCCAGCAGCGTAAATCTCCTGGGGACTAGTTTCTCAGATACGCAGTATTTT
v_gene: TRBV7-9; j_gene: TRBJ1-6; abundance: few; d_gene: -; CDR3aa: CASSLGQGWNSPLHF; CDR3nt: TGTGCCAGCAGCTTAGGCCAGGGGTGGAATTCACCCCTCCACTTT
v_gene: TRBV7-2; j_gene: TRBJ2-2; abundance: -; d_gene: -; CDR3aa: CASSLEPTGSNTGELFF; CDR3nt: TGTGCCAGCAGCTTAGAACCGACAGGTTCGAACACCGGGGAGCTGTTTTTT
v_gene: TRBV10-3; j_gene: TRBJ2-7; abundance: -; d_gene: TRBD2; CDR3aa: CAISGPTSGGSSYEQYF; CDR3nt: TGTGCCATCAGCGGTCCTACTAGCGGGGGGAGCTCCTACGAGCAGTACTTC
v_gene: TRBV5-1; j_gene: TRBJ1-1; abundance: -; d_gene: -; CDR3aa: CASSLTAEGTEAFF; CDR3nt: TGCGCCAGCAGCTTGACCGCGGAGGGAACTGAAGCTTTCTTT
v_gene: TRBV5-1; j_gene: TRBJ1-1; abundance: few; d_gene: -; CDR3aa: CASSLLQGNTEAFF; CDR3nt: TGCGCCAGCAGCTTGTTACAGGGGAACACTGAAGCTTTCTTT
v_gene: TRBV7-6; j_gene: TRBJ2-3; abundance: -; d_gene: TRBD2; CDR3aa: CASSFPSSGTSGGMGTDTQYF; CDR3nt: TGTGCCAGCAGCTTCCCCTCTTCCGGGACTAGCGGGGGCATGGGCACAGATACGCAGTATTTT
v_gene: TRBV28; j_gene: TRBJ2-3; abundance: -; d_gene: TRBD2; CDR3aa: CACRLLAGSKDTQYF; CDR3nt: TGTGCCTGCAGACTCCTAGCGGGGTCAAAAGATACGCAGTATTTT
v_gene: TRBV5-1; j_gene: TRBJ2-1; abundance: -; d_gene: -; CDR3aa: CASSLAGRAFNEQFF; CDR3nt: TGCGCCAGCAGCTTGGCGGGCAGGGCCTTCAATGAGCAGTTCTTC
v_gene: TRBV20-1; j_gene: TRBJ2-3; abundance: -; d_gene: TRBD1; CDR3aa: CSARMRGGGTGEDTQYF; CDR3nt: TGCAGTGCTAGAATGCGTGGGGGGGGGACAGGGGAAGATACGCAGTATTTT
v_gene: TRBV27; j_gene: TRBJ1-1; abundance: few; d_gene: TRBD1; CDR3aa: CASSLRGTGNTEAFF; CDR3nt: TGTGCCAGCAGTTTACGGGGGACAGGGAACACTGAAGCTTTCTTT
v_gene: TRBV7-2; j_gene: TRBJ2-7; abundance: -; d_gene: -; CDR3aa: CASSLEEVGGLDEQYF; CDR3nt: TGTGCCAGCAGCTTAGAGGAGGTGGGGGGCCTCGACGAGCAGTACTTC
v_gene: TRBV12-3/TRBV12-4; j_gene: TRBJ2-3; abundance: few; d_gene: TRBD2; CDR3aa: CASSSFLAGRVDTQYF; CDR3nt: TGTGCCAGCAGTTCATTCCTAGCGGGGCGTGTGGATACGCAGTATTTT
v_gene: TRBV5-1; j_gene: TRBJ1-1; abundance: few; d_gene: -; CDR3aa: CASRLNTQNTEAFF; CDR3nt: TGCGCCAGCAGACTGAATACCCAGAACACTGAAGCTTTCTTT
v_gene: TRBV5-1; j_gene: TRBJ2-5; abundance: once; d_gene: -; CDR3aa: CASSLVLTYQETQYF; CDR3nt: TGCGCCAGCAGCTTGGTTTTGACGTACCAAGAGACCCAGTACTTC
v_gene: TRBV7-9; j_gene: TRBJ2-2; abundance: once; d_gene: -; CDR3aa: CASSHDGLELFF; CDR3nt: TGTGCCAGCAGCCACGACGGATTGGAGCTGTTTTTT
v_gene: TRBV7-2; j_gene: TRBJ1-4; abundance: -; d_gene: -; CDR3aa: CASSLGRNNEKLFF; CDR3nt: TGTGCCAGCAGCTTGGGACGGAATAATGAAAAACTGTTTTTT
v_gene: TRBV4-3; j_gene: TRBJ1-2; abundance: few; d_gene: TRBD1; CDR3aa: CASSQIGQGAWYGYTF; CDR3nt: TGCGCCAGCAGCCAAATCGGGCAGGGGGCTTGGTATGGCTACACCTTC